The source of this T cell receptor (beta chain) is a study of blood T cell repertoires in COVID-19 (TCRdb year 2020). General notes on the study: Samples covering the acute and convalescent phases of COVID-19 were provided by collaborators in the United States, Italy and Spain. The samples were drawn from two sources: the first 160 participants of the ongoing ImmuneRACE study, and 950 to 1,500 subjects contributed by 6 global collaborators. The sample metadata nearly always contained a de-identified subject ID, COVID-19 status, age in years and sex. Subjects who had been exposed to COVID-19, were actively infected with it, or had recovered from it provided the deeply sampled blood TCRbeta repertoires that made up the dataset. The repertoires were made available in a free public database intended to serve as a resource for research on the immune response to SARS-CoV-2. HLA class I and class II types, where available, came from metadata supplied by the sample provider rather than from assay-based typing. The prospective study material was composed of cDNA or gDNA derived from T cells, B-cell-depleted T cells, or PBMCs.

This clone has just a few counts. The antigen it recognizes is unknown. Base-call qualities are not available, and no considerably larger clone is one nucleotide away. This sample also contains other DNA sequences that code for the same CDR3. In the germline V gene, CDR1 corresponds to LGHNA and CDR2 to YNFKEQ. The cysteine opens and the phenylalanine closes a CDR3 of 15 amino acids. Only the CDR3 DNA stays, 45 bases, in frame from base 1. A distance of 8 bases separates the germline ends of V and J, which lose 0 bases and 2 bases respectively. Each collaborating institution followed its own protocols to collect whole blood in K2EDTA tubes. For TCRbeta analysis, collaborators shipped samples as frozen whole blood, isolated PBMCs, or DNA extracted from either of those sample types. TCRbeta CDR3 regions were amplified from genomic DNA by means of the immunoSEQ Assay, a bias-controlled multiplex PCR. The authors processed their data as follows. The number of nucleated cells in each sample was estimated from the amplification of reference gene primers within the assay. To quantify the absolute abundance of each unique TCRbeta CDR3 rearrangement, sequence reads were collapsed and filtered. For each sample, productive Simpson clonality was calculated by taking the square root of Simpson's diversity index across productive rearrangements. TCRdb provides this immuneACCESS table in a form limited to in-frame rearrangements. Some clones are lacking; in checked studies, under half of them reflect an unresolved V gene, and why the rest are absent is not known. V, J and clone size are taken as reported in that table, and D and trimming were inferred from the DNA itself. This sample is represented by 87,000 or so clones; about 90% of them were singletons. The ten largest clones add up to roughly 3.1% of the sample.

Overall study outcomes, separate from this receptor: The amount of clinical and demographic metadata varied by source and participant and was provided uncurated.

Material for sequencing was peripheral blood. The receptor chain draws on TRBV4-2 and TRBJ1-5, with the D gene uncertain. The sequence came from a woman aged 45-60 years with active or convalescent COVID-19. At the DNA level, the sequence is TGTGCCAGCAGCCAAGAACGGGGTGGCAATCAGCCCCAGCATTTT. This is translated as CASSQERGGNQPQHF.